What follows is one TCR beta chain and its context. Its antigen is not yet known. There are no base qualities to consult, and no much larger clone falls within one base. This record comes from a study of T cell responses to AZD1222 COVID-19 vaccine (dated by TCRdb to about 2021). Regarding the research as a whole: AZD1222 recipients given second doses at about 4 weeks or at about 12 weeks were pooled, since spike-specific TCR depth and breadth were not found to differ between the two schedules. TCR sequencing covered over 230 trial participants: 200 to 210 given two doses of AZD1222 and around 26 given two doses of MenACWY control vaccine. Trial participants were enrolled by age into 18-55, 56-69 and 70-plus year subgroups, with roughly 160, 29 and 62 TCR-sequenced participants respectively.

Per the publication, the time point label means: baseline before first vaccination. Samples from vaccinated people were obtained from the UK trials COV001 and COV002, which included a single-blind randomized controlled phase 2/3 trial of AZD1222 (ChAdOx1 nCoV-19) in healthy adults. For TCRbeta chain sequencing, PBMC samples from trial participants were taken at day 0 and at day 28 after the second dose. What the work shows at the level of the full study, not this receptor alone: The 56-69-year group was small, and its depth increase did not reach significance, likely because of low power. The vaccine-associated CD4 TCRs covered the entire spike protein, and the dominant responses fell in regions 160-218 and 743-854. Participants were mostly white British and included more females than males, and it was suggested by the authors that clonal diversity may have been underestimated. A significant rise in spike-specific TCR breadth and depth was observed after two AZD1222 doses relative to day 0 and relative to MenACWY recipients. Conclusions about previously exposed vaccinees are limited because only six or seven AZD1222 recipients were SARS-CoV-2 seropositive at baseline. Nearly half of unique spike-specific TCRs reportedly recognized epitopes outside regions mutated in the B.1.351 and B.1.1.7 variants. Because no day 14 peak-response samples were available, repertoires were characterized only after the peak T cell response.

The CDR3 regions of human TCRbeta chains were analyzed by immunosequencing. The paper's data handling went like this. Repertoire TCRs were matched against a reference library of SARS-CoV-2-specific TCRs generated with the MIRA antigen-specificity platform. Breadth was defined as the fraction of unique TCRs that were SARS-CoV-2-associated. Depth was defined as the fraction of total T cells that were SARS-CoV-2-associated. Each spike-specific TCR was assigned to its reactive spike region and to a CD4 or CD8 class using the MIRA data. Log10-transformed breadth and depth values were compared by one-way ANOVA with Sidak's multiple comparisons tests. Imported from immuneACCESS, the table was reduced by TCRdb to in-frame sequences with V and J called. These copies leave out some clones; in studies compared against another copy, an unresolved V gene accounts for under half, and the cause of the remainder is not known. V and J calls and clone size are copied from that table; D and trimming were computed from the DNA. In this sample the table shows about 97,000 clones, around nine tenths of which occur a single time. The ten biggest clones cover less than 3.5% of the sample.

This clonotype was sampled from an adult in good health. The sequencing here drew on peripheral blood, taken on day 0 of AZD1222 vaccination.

DNA sequence: TGTGCCAGCTCACCGGGGGGGTCCTCACCCCTCCACTTT. The translation is CASSPGGSSPLHF. This chain is built from TRBV18 and TRBJ1-6; matching of 5 bases hints at TRBD1 as the D gene. Per the germline V gene, KGHSH is the CDR1 and LQKENI is the CDR2. V is clipped by 3 bases and J by 10 bases, and the sequence between their germline boundaries is 10 bases long. The CDR3 has 13 amino acids, counting the end cysteine and phenylalanine. Just the 39-base CDR3 DNA is kept, in frame starting at base 1. The full variable domain, with segments outside the CDR3 supplied by the reference TRBV18 and TRBJ1-6 proteins, appears as NAGVMQNPRHLVRRRGQEARLRCSPMKGHSHVYWYRQLPEEGLKFMVYLQKENIIDESGMPKERFSAEFPKEGPSILRIQQVVRGDSAAYFCASSPGGSSPLHFGNGTRLTVT.